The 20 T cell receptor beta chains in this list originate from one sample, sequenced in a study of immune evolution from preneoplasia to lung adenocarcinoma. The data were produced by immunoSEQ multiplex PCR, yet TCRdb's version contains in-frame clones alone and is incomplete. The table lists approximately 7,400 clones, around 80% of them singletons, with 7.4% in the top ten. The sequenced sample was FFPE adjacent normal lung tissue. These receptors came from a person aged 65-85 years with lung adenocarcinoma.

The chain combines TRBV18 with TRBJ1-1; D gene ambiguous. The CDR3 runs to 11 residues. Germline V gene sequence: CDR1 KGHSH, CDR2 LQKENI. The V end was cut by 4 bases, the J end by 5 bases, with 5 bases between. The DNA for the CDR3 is TGTGCCAGCTCACAAGGAACTGAAGCTTTCTTT. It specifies CASSQGTEAFF.

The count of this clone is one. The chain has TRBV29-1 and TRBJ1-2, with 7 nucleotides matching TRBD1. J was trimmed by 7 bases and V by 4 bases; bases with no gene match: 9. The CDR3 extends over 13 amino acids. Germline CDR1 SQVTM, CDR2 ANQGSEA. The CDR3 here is CSVGWQGESGYTF. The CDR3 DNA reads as TGCAGCGTTGGATGGCAGGGGGAGTCTGGCTACACCTTC.

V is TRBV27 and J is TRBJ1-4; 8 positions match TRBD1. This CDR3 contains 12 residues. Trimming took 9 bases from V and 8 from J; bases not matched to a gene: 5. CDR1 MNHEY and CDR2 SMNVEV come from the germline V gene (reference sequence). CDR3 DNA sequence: TGTGCCAGTAGGACAGGGAGCGAAAAACTGTTTTTT. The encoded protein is CASRTGSEKLFF.

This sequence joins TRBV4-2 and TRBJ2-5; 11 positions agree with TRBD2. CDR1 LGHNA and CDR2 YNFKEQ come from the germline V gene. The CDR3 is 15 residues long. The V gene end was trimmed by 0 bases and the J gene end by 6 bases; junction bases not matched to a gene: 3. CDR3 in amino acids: CASSQELAGAQTQYF. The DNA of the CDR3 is TGTGCCAGCAGCCAAGAACTAGCGGGAGCTCAGACCCAGTACTTC.

The DNA for the CDR3 is TGTGCCTGGAAGGGGCCTAGCGGCTCCCGCTCCTACAATGAGCAGTTCTTC. Translation gives CAWKGPSGSRSYNEQFF. V gene TRBV30 combines with J gene TRBJ2-1, with 7 bases that match TRBD2. The V segment lost 4 bases and the J segment 0 bases; nucleotides outside the gene matches: 12. The germline CDR1 and CDR2 sequences are GTSNPN and SVGIG (reference sequence). The length of the CDR3 is 17 residues.

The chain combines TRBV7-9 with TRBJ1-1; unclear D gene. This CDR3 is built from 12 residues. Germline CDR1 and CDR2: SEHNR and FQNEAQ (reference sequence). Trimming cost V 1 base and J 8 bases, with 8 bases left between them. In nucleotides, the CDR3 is TGTGCCAGCAGCTTAGAACCAGCCGAAGCTTTCTTT. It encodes CASSLEPAEAFF. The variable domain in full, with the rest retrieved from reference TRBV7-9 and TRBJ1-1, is DTGVSQNPRHKITKRGQNVTFRCDPISEHNRLYWYRQTLGQGPEFLTYFQNEAQLEKSRLLSDRFSAERPKGSFSTLEIQRTEQGDSAMYLCASSLEPAEAFFGQGTRLTVV.

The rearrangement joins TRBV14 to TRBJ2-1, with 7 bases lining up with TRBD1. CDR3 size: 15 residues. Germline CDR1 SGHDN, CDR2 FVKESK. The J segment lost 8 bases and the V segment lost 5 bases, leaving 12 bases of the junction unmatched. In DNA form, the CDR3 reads TGTGCCAGCAGCTTCCGACAGGGTAGGATAGATGAGCAGTTCTTC. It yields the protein CASSFRQGRIDEQFF.

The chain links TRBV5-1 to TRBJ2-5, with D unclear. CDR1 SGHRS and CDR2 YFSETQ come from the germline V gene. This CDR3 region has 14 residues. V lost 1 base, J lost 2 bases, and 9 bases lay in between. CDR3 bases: TGCGCCAGCAGCTTGTTACAGCTACAAGAGACCCAGTACTTC. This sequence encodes CASSLLQLQETQYF.

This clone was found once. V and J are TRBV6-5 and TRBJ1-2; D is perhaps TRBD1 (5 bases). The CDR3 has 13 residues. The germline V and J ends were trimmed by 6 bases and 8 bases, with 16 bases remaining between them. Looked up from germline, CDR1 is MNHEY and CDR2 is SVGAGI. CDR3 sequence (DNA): TGTGCCAGCAGCCTTGACAGTCGGAAAGGCTACACCTTC. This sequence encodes CASSLDSRKGYTF.

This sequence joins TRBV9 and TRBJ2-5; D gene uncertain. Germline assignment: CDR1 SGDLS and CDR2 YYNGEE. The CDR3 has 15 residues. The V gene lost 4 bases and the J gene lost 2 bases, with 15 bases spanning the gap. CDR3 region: CASSWLGGAQETQYF. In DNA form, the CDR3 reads TGTGCCAGCAGCTGGTTAGGCGGTGCACAAGAGACCCAGTACTTC.

CDR3 sequence reads: CASSLAGGTKNIQYF. Here the CDR3 DNA reads TGTGCCAGCAGCCTTGCAGGGGGAACCAAAAACATTCAGTACTTC. The chain is built from TRBV4-2 and TRBJ2-4, with 7 bases matching TRBD1. Germline lookup yields CDR1 LGHNA and CDR2 YNFKEQ. The CDR3 loop spans 15 amino acids. V was pared by 4 bases and J by 2 bases, with 5 bases of the junction left unmatched.

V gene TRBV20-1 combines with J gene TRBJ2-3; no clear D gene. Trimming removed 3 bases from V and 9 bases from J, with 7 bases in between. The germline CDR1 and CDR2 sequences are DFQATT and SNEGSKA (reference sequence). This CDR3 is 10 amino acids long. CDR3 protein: CSARSSTQYF. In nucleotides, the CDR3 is TGCAGTGCTAGGTCGAGCACGCAGTATTTT.

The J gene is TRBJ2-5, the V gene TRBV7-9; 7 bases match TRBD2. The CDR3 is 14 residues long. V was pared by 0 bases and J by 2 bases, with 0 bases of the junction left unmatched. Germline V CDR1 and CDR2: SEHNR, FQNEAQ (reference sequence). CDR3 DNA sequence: TGTGCCAGCAGCTTAGCTAGCGGGCAAGAGACCCAGTACTTC. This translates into CASSLASGQETQYF.

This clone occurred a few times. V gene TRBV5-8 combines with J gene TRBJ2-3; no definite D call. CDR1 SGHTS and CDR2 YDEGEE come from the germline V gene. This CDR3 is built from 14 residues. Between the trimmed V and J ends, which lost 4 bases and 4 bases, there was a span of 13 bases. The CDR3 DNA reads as TGTGCCAGCAGCGATCAATGGGTCCCAGATACGCAGTATTTT. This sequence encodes CASSDQWVPDTQYF.

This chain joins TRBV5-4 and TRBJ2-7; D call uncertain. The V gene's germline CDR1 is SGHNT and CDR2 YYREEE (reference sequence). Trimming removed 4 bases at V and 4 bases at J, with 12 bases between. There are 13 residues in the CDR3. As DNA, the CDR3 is TGTGCCAGCAGCCCTCAGACGGGTTACGAGCAGTACTTC. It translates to CASSPQTGYEQYF. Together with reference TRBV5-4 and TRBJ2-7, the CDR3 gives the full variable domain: ETGVTQSPTHLIKTRGQQVTLRCSSQSGHNTVSWYQQALGQGPQFIFQYYREEENGRGNFPPRFSGLQFPNYSSELNVNALELDDSALYLCASSPQTGYEQYFGPGTRLTVT.

The chain's CDR3 is CASSYTLAGNETQYF. DNA of the CDR3: TGTGCCAGCAGCTATACACTAGCGGGAAACGAGACCCAGTACTTC. V gene TRBV7-9 combines with J gene TRBJ2-5; 10 bases are shared with TRBD2. Germline CDR1 is SEHNR and CDR2 is FQNEAQ (reference sequence). The CDR3 covers 15 residues. Trimming cost V 4 bases and J 5 bases; bases outside gene matches: 7.

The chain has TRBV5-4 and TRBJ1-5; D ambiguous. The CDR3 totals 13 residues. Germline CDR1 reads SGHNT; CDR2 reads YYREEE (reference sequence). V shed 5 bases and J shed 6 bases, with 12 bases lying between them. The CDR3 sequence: CASSLLGSQPQHF. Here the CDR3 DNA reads TGTGCCAGCAGTTTACTCGGTAGTCAGCCCCAGCATTTT.

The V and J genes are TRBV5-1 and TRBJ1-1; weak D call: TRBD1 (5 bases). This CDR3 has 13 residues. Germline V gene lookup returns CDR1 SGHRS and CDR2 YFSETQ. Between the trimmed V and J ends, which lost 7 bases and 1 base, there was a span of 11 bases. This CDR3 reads CASGYDRNTEAFF. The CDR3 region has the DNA TGCGCCAGCGGCTACGACAGGAACACTGAAGCTTTCTTT.

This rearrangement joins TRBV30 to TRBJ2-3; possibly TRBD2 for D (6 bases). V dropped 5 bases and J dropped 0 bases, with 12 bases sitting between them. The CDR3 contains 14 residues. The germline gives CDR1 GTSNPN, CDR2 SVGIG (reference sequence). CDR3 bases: TGTGCCTGGGAACTAGCATATAGCACAGATACGCAGTATTTT. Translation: CAWELAYSTDTQYF.

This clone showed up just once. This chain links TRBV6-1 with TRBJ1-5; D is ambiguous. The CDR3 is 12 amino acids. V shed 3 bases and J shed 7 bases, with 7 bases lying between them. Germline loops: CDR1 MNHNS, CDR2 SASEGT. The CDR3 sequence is CASSDFPQPQHF. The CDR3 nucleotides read TGTGCCAGCAGTGATTTCCCCCAGCCCCAGCATTTT.